The subject of this entry is one TCR beta chain. Its target antigen remains unknown. No base quality information exists; no much larger clone differs at one position. V trim: 6 bases; J trim: 3 bases; unmatched bases: 10. Via the germline V gene, CDR1 is SNHLY and CDR2 FYNNEI. The CDR3 has 16 amino acids, counting the end cysteine and phenylalanine. The kept DNA is CDR3 alone, 48 bases in frame from the first base. Each donor gave one peripheral blood draw, roughly 0.12 L on average, collected into heparinised tubes. Using a panel that included CD45RO, CCR7, CD25, CD127, CD95 and CD27, naive, central memory, regulatory and stem cell-like memory CD4+ T cells were sorted on a BD FACSAria II. Every sorted population had a purity above 95%. PBMCs were isolated immediately by Lymphoprep density gradient centrifugation and stained directly without culture. Samples were stained and sorted in pairs, with one healthy donor and one patient per experiment, so that batch effects were minimized.

The source of the sample is a study of beta chain features in type 1 diabetes (dated by TCRdb to 2017 to 2018). Regarding the complete study: Mean age, gender distribution, total cell number and subset yield did not differ between patients and healthy donors. A total of roughly 100 million sorted cells were examined across all samples, and a strong correlation was observed between cell number per subset and RNA yield. Whereas all 30 or so donors provided naive and central memory subsets, regulatory and stem cell-like memory subsets were isolated from just 8 patients and roughly 8 healthy donors. The study compared TCRB repertoires of sorted circulating CD4+ T cell subsets between recently diagnosed type 1 diabetes patients and matched healthy donors.

Overall study results and their limits: A moderate but significant shortening of TCRB CDR3 length was observed in type 1 diabetes patients in all four CD4+ subsets. At VDJ recombination sites, patients with type 1 diabetes made fewer insertions and deleted more nucleotides, a pattern implying thymic rearrangement abnormalities. Naive, central memory and regulatory TCRB repertoires appeared to be more alike among patients than among healthy donors. Because the HLA sub-analyses included only small numbers of individuals, any influence of HLA type on TCRB rearrangement was left unresolved. Sequencing cDNA rather than genomic DNA could over-represent highly expressing activated cells, although activation and CD3 levels did not differ between groups. Shorter templates might have been favored by PCR, but patient and control samples were amplified and corrected together, so both groups would have been affected equally by any skew.

The entire amount of isolated RNA was reverse transcribed using the High Capacity cDNA Reverse Transcription Kit, so the sequenced TCRB transcripts were expressed ones. Naive, central memory and regulatory T cell samples underwent deep immunoSEQ sequencing, averaging roughly 3.3 million total reads per sample. After sorted cells were lysed in RLT buffer, RNA was extracted with DNase-treated RNeasy Micro or Mini kits, with the choice depending on cell number. To prevent cross-contamination, each cell subset was processed individually, whereas patient and healthy donor samples were processed jointly. The immunoSEQ multiplex PCR was used to amplify TCRB sequences from cDNA, yielding 87-bp fragments that span the CDR3 region. Sequencing of the amplicons was performed on the Illumina HiSeq platform. Regarding the original processing steps: Synthetic template baselines were used to correct PCR bias computationally, reads within Hamming distance 2 were collapsed together, and singletons that could not be merged were discarded. Reads were aligned against IMGT to assign V, D and J genes, CDR3 length and insertions or deletions at six rearrangement sites. Within each subset, clonotype counts were normalized to sorted cell number, and only after that were true diversity and Gini coefficients computed with the tcR R package. The overlap coefficient, calculated on TCRB nucleotide sequences, was used to quantify repertoire sharing. Out-of-frame TCRB sequences from naive cells were analyzed to stand in for the pre-selection repertoire. TCRdb took over this immuneACCESS table, retaining in-frame rearrangements with V and J assigned. Such tables are incomplete; in checked studies, under half of the missing clones stem from an unresolved V gene, and the remainder is unexplained. V, J and clone size are taken as reported in that table, and D and trimming were inferred from the DNA itself. The sample data list 900,000 or so clones, and about a sixth of these were observed just once. Roughly 0.025% of the sample comes from the top ten.

The chain couples TRBV2 to TRBJ2-2; the central 7 bases match TRBD1. The sequence derives from a woman aged 18-29 years in good health. The sequenced sample was naive CD4+ T cells from blood. The cell subset or site label, as the study defines it: true naive CD4+ T cells. The nucleotides read TGTGCCAGCAGCCGGGACAGAGCCGACTACACCGGGGAGCTGTTTTTT. This is translated as CASSRDRADYTGELFF. Beyond the CDR3, the reference TRBV2 and TRBJ2-2 genes provide the residues; the full variable domain reads: EPEVTQTPSHQVTQMGQEVILRCVPISNHLYFYWYRQILGQKVEFLVSFYNNEISEKSEIFDDQFSVERPDGSNFTLKIRSTKLEDSAMYFCASSRDRADYTGELFFGEGSRLTVL.